Shown below are 15 T cell receptor beta chains from a single sample sequenced in a study of cytomegalovirus exposure and HLA in healthy donors. The study ran its PCR with 60 Vbeta and 13 Jbeta primers. Assay: immunoSEQ multiplex PCR; the TCRdb copy retains only in-frame clones and omits some. The sample lists under 300,000 clones; 86% were seen once. The sequenced material came from PBMCs. These receptors were taken from a man in his forties in good health and CMV-seropositive.

The chain is built from TRBV5-1 and TRBJ1-1; 7 bases match TRBD1. Per germline, CDR1 SGHRS and CDR2 YFSETQ. The CDR3 totals 14 residues. Trimming cost V 3 bases and J 0 bases; bases outside gene matches: 2. CDR3 protein: CASSWDRLNTEAFF. Here the CDR3 DNA reads TGCGCCAGCAGCTGGGACAGATTGAACACTGAAGCTTTCTTT.

The chain recombines TRBV5-1 with TRBJ2-1; 7 positions agree with TRBD2. The V gene end was trimmed by 6 bases and the J gene end by 8 bases; junction bases not matched to a gene: 14. The V gene's germline CDR1 is SGHRS and CDR2 YFSETQ. This CDR3 comprises 15 residues. The CDR3 DNA follows: TGCGCCAGCACCTCCTTCTGGCGGGAGATCGATGAGCAGTTCTTC. Encoded protein: CASTSFWREIDEQFF.

V gene TRBV14 combines with J gene TRBJ2-7, with TRBD2 matching 13 bases. The CDR3 is 16 residues long. Trimming removed 2 bases from V and 2 bases from J; junction bases left unmatched: 3. Germline assignment: CDR1 SGHDN and CDR2 FVKESK. The DNA for the CDR3 is TGTGCCAGCAGCCAACTAACTAGCGGGAGGGCCTACGAGCAGTACTTC. This codes for CASSQLTSGRAYEQYF.

The chain has TRBV7-6 and TRBJ2-1, with 10 bases identical to TRBD2. Losses at the gene ends were 5 bases for V and 4 bases for J; bases not matched to a gene: 5. CDR1 is SGHVS, CDR2 FNYEAQ, per germline. The CDR3 consists of 15 residues. Here the CDR3 reads CASSPTSGLYNEQFF. The DNA for the CDR3 is TGTGCCAGCAGCCCGACTAGCGGGCTTTACAATGAGCAGTTCTTC.

This clone was detected only once. This chain uses TRBV9 with TRBJ1-5, with 7 bases aligning to TRBD1. The CDR3 has 14 residues. V was clipped by 4 bases and J by 5 bases; unmatched bases: 6. Germline V gene data show CDR1 as SGDLS and CDR2 as YYNGEE. CDR3 sequence: CASSLGQGDQPQHF. The CDR3 DNA follows: TGTGCCAGCAGCCTAGGGCAGGGGGATCAGCCCCAGCATTTT.

The CDR3 nucleotides read TGCGCCAGCAGCGTGGACAGCACCGGGGAGCTGTTTTTT. Amino acid sequence: CASSVDSTGELFF. V and J are TRBV5-1 and TRBJ2-2, with D perhaps matching TRBD1 (6 bases). Germline V lookup: CDR1 SGHRS, CDR2 YFSETQ. V lost 4 bases and J lost 4, with 8 bases in between. The CDR3 spans 13 residues.

The V and J genes are TRBV19 and TRBJ2-1; 11 positions agree with TRBD2. CDR3 size: 17 residues. Trimming removed 5 bases from V and 14 bases from J; junction bases left unmatched: 20. Germline V gene sequence: CDR1 LNHDA, CDR2 SQIVND (reference sequence). DNA of the CDR3: TGTGCCAGTAGTCCCCTCCCCCTAGCGGGAGGCCATAGGGGGGAGTTCTTC. Translation: CASSPLPLAGGHRGEFF.

This clone was seen a single time. V is TRBV2 and J is TRBJ2-5; 8 bases agree with TRBD2. With V trimmed by 3 bases and J by 2 bases, 5 bases remained unmatched. The CDR3 covers 15 residues. Germline CDR1 is SNHLY and CDR2 is FYNNEI. CDR3 bases: TGTGCCAGCAGTGAGGTAGCGGGAAGACAAGAGACCCAGTACTTC. This sequence encodes CASSEVAGRQETQYF.

V gene TRBV19 combines with J gene TRBJ2-7; 10 bases align to TRBD2. The CDR3 runs 16 residues. CDR1 is LNHDA and CDR2 is SQIVND in the germline V gene (reference sequence). The V gene end was trimmed by 3 bases and the J gene end by 5 bases; junction bases not matched to a gene: 10. The CDR3, as DNA: TGTGCCAGTAGTATCGGATCGGCTAGCGGGAGTAACGAGCAGTACTTC. This codes for CASSIGSASGSNEQYF.

V gene TRBV6-1 combines with J gene TRBJ2-7; tentative D call: TRBD2 (6 bases). This CDR3 has 14 amino acids. V was pared by 4 bases and J by 1 base, with 11 bases between. The germline gives CDR1 MNHNS, CDR2 SASEGT. CDR3 sequence: CASSGGKSSYEQYF. CDR3 coding DNA: TGTGCCAGCAGTGGCGGGAAATCGTCCTACGAGCAGTACTTC.

The rearrangement links TRBV27 to TRBJ2-2; the match to TRBD2 covers 8 bases. This CDR3 comprises 15 residues. Germline values: CDR1 MNHEY, CDR2 SMNVEV (reference sequence). The junction had 5 bases not matched to a gene; V was cut back by 3 bases and J by 5 bases. CDR3 loop: CASSFQAGATGELFF. CDR3 nucleotide sequence: TGTGCCAGCAGTTTCCAAGCGGGGGCGACCGGGGAGCTGTTTTTT.

The chain couples TRBV10-1 to TRBJ2-1, with TRBD1 identical over 10 bases. With 3 bases clipped from V and 6 bases from J, the junction kept 2 bases outside the gene matches. The V gene's germline CDR1 is WNHNN and CDR2 SYGVQD (reference sequence). The CDR3 is made up of 14 amino acids. CDR3 nucleotide sequence: TGCGCCAGCAGTGATGGGACAGGGGTCAATGAGCAGTTCTTC. Its protein is CASSDGTGVNEQFF.

The chain couples TRBV15 to TRBJ2-3; possible D gene TRBD2, 7 bases. V was shortened by 5 bases and J by 2 bases, with 29 bases between the two germline ends. Germline values: CDR1 LNHNV, CDR2 YYDKDF (reference sequence). The CDR3 covers 20 residues. The CDR3 is CATSFRRGAGVGIDTDTQYF. The CDR3 DNA follows: TGTGCCACCAGCTTTAGGAGGGGGGCGGGAGTTGGAATCGACACAGATACGCAGTATTTT.

The rearrangement joins TRBV10-3 to TRBJ1-2, with 8 bases matching TRBD1. Per germline, CDR1 ENHRY and CDR2 SYGVKD. This CDR3 comprises 14 residues. V dropped 3 bases and J dropped 2; count of bases not matched to a gene: 2. CDR3 in DNA: TGTGCCATCAGTGAAAGACAGGGGAACTATGGCTACACCTTC. It is translated as CAISERQGNYGYTF.

V usage is TRBV6-5 and J usage is TRBJ1-3, with 7 bases aligning to TRBD1. V shed 5 bases and J 4 bases; nucleotides not matched to a gene: 8. CDR1 and CDR2 from the germline V gene are MNHEY and SVGAGI. CDR3 length equals 15 residues. CDR3 sequence: CASSKDRARGNTIYF. The DNA of the CDR3 is TGTGCCAGCAGTAAAGACAGGGCCCGCGGAAACACCATATATTTT.